The next 12 T cell receptor beta chains were all read from a single sample in a study of shared clonotypes between healthy human individuals. Libraries were prepared by immunoSEQ multiplex PCR; TCRdb keeps only in-frame clonotypes and omits some of them. The sample yields a few million clones, approximately 94% seen once. What was sequenced was naive CD4+ T cells sorted from blood. The subset here: CD45RA+ positively selected. The receptors were gathered from a man aged 18-30 years in good health.

This chain connects TRBV5-6 to TRBJ1-6; D is uncertain. Trimming removed 4 bases from V and 9 bases from J, with 14 bases in between. CDR1 and CDR2 from the germline V gene are SGHDT and YYEEEE. CDR3 length: 14 amino acids. For the CDR3, the DNA is TGTGCCAGCAGCGTAGGTATGGGGAGTTCACCCCTCCACTTT. As protein: CASSVGMGSSPLHF. Looking up the rest from reference TRBV5-6 and TRBJ1-6 gives the full variable domain: DAGVTQSPTHLIKTRGQQVTLRCSPKSGHDTVSWYQQALGQGPQFIFQYYEEEERQRGNFPDRFSGHQFPNYSSELNVNALLLGDSALYLCASSVGMGSSPLHFGNGTRLTVT.

The chain employs TRBV6-1 and TRBJ2-1, with D unresolved. The CDR3 is made up of 18 amino acids. The germline V gene encodes CDR1 MNHNS and CDR2 SASEGT. V lost 0 bases to trimming and J lost 0 bases, with 15 bases between them. This CDR3 reads CASSEARLLLSSYNEQFF. CDR3 coding DNA: TGTGCCAGCAGTGAAGCTAGACTGTTATTGAGCTCCTACAATGAGCAGTTCTTC.

The chain uses TRBV9 and TRBJ1-1; 9 bases match TRBD1. The ends lost 3 bases at V and 4 bases at J; junction bases unmatched: 7. Germline V gives CDR1 SGDLS, CDR2 YYNGEE. The CDR3 has 15 amino acids. The CDR3 region has the DNA TGTGCCAGCAGCGCAACAGGGGGCGCGGGCACTGAAGCTTTCTTT. Translation: CASSATGGAGTEAFF.

This chain links TRBV29-1 with TRBJ2-1; perhaps TRBD1 as D (6 bases). Deletions cut 5 bases from V and 8 bases from J, with 16 bases between. This CDR3 has 13 residues. In germline, CDR1 is SQVTM, CDR2 ANQGSEA. CDR3 sequence reads: CSVLRDKYYEQFF. The CDR3 DNA is TGCAGCGTTCTACGGGACAAATATTATGAGCAGTTCTTC.

This clone was seen only once. Sequence at one end of the junction differs from germline and may be a read error. The chain is built from TRBV7-3 and TRBJ1-2; D may be TRBD1 (5 bases). From germline, CDR1 is SGHTA and CDR2 FQGTGA. The CDR3 is 9 residues long. The DNA of the CDR3 is TGTGCCAGCAGCTTTTCAGGGAGATTC. Its translation is CASSFSGRF. Full variable domain (remainder filled in from reference TRBV7-3 and TRBJ1-2): GAGVSQTPSNKVTEKGKYVELRCDPISGHTALYWYRQSLGQGPEFLIYFQGTGAADDSGLPNDRFFAVRPEGSVSTLKIQRTERGDSAVYLCASSFSGRFGSGTRLTVV.

The chain uses TRBV5-6 and TRBJ1-1; the D is unclear. This CDR3 contains 13 residues. Trimming stripped 4 bases from V and 8 bases from J, with 15 bases between. Germline CDR1 reads SGHDT; CDR2 reads YYEEEE. CDR3 loop: CASSDRGMTEAFF. The CDR3 coding sequence is TGTGCCAGCAGCGACCGAGGGATGACGGAAGCTTTCTTT.

The V gene is TRBV28, the J gene TRBJ1-4; TRBD1 might be the D (5 bases). Looked up from germline, CDR1 is MDHEN and CDR2 is SYDVKM. The CDR3 length is 14 residues. Trimming took off 5 bases at V and 8 bases at J, with 15 bases between the two ends. The CDR3 coding sequence is TGTGCCAGCAGTAGTGGGGACGGTGTGGAAAAACTGTTTTTT. Translated, it gives CASSSGDGVEKLFF. Drawing the rest from reference TRBV28 and TRBJ1-4, the complete variable domain is DVKVTQSSRYLVKRTGEKVFLECVQDMDHENMFWYRQDPGLGLRLIYFSYDVKMKEKGDIPEGYSVSREKKERFSLILESASTNQTSMYLCASSSGDGVEKLFFGSGTQLSVL.

The gene calls are TRBV5-6 and TRBJ1-5; D might be TRBD1 (6 bases). Trimming removed 1 base from V and 7 bases from J, with 12 bases in between. CDR3 size: 14 residues. Germline CDR1 SGHDT, CDR2 YYEEEE. The CDR3 sequence: CASSLWGASQPQHF. As DNA, the CDR3 is TGTGCCAGCAGCTTGTGGGGGGCCAGCCAGCCCCAGCATTTT.

A word on this clone: The sample carries other DNA sequences with the same CDR3. This chain links TRBV2 with TRBJ2-1; D is ambiguous. Trimming cost V 4 bases and J 7 bases, with 5 bases left between them. The CDR3 is 11 residues long. The V gene's germline CDR1 is SNHLY and CDR2 FYNNEI. CDR3: CASSVGNEQFF. As DNA, the CDR3 is TGTGCCAGCAGTGTTGGGAATGAGCAGTTCTTC. The whole variable domain, filled in from reference TRBV2 and TRBJ2-1, reads EPEVTQTPSHQVTQMGQEVILRCVPISNHLYFYWYRQILGQKVEFLVSFYNNEISEKSEIFDDQFSVERPDGSNFTLKIRSTKLEDSAMYFCASSVGNEQFFGPGTRLTVL.

The chain recombines TRBV5-6 with TRBJ2-1; the D is unclear. CDR3 length: 14 residues. The V gene's germline CDR1 is SGHDT and CDR2 YYEEEE. Trimming cost V 2 bases and J 10 bases, with 16 bases left between them. CDR3 loop: CASSFPASDPEQFF. CDR3 DNA: TGTGCCAGCAGCTTCCCGGCCTCAGACCCCGAGCAGTTCTTC.

The genes are TRBV6-5 and TRBJ2-3; TRBD2 aligns across 7 bases. CDR3 size: 15 residues. V lost 6 bases, J lost 1 base, and 7 bases stayed unmatched. From germline, CDR1 is MNHEY and CDR2 SVGAGI. CDR3 loop: CASRLSGAGTDTQYF. In nucleotides, the CDR3 is TGTGCCAGCAGACTAAGCGGGGCGGGCACAGATACGCAGTATTTT.

The CDR3, as DNA: TGTGCCATCAGTGATGACAGGGGGAAGGAAAAACTGTTTTTT. Its protein is CAISDDRGKEKLFF. V is TRBV10-3 and J is TRBJ1-4, with 9 bases lining up with TRBD1. There are 14 residues in the CDR3. Trimming cost V 3 bases and J 8 bases; bases outside gene matches: 4. Germline CDR1 is ENHRY and CDR2 is SYGVKD.